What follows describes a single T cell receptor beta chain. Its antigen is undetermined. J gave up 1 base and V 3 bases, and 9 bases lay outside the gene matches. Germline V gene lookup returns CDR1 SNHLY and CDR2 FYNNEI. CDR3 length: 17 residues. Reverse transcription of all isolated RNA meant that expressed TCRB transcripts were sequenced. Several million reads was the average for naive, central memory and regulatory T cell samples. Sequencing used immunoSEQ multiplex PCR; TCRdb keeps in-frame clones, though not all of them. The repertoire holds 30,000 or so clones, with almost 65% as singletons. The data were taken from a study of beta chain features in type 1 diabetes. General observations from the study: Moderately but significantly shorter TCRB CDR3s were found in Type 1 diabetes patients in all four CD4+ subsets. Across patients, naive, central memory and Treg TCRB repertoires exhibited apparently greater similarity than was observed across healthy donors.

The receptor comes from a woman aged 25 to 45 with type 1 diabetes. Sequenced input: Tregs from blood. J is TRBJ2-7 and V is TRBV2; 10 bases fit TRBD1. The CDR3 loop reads CASSEDRGALASYEQYF. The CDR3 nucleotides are TGTGCCAGCAGTGAGGACAGGGGGGCCCTAGCTTCCTACGAGCAGTACTTC.